These 7 T cell receptor beta chains came from one sample sequenced in a study of naive and memory T cell subsets. The SP2 primer and nested alpha and beta constant region primers amplified ligated cDNA in four rounds. TCRdb re-called the 5' RACE reads through MiXCR, storing one row per CDR3 protein. The table lists roughly 56,000 distinct CDR3 sequences, around 7.7% of them singletons. TCR cDNA received a 3' ligated oligonucleotide that carried a UMI. The receptors here all came from a male donor in good health.

This clonotype was picked up many times. This chain connects TRBV25-1 to TRBJ1-2; a weak D match, TRBD1 (6 bases). CDR3 length equals 19 residues. Per the germline V gene, CDR1 is MGHDK and CDR2 is SYGVNS. V lost 0 bases and J 5 bases, leaving 25 bases between the germline ends. CDR3 loop: CASSEYYLDRTEALYGYTF. CDR3 nucleotide sequence: TGTGCCAGCAGTGAATATTACTTGGATCGGACAGAGGCACTTTATGGCTACACCTTC.

V and J are TRBV13 and TRBJ1-6; no clear D gene. The germline gives CDR1 PRHDT, CDR2 FYEKMQ (reference sequence). The CDR3 runs 15 residues. Trimming took off 5 bases at V and 7 bases at J, with 15 bases between the two ends. The CDR3 loop is CASSHSPKENSPLHF. CDR3 nucleotides: TGTGCCAGCAGCCACAGCCCCAAGGAGAATTCACCCCTCCACTTT. Full variable domain (outside the CDR3, taken from reference TRBV13 and TRBJ1-6): AAGVIQSPRHLIKEKRETATLKCYPIPRHDTVYWYQQGPGQDPQFLISFYEKMQSDKGSIPDRFSAQQFSDYHSELNMSSLELGDSALYFCASSHSPKENSPLHFGNGTRLTVT.

This chain uses TRBV11-2 with TRBJ1-2, with 7 bases matching TRBD1. CDR1 is SGHAT and CDR2 is FQNNGV in the germline V gene. The V segment lost 0 bases and the J segment 6 bases; nucleotides outside the gene matches: 10. This CDR3 comprises 16 residues. The CDR3 is CASSLDWTGQENGYTF. The CDR3 nucleotides are TGTGCCAGCAGCTTAGATTGGACAGGCCAGGAAAATGGCTACACCTTC.

In this sample, this clonotype turned up a few times. The V call is TRBV2, the J call TRBJ2-5; 7 positions match TRBD1. This CDR3 contains 12 residues. Trimming removed 6 bases from V and 4 bases from J; junction bases left unmatched: 2. The germline CDR1 and CDR2 sequences are SNHLY and FYNNEI. The CDR3 DNA is TGTGCCAGCAGGACAGGGTCAGAGACCCAGTACTTC. This codes for CASRTGSETQYF.

In this sample, this clonotype turned up many times. The genes are TRBV9 and TRBJ2-7, with D maybe TRBD1 (6 bases). Germline assignment: CDR1 SGDLS and CDR2 YYNGEE. V lost 3 bases and J lost 0, with 13 bases in between. CDR3 length equals 15 residues. Here the CDR3 reads CASSAGVESSYEQYF. DNA of the CDR3: TGTGCCAGCAGCGCAGGGGTCGAGAGCTCCTACGAGCAGTACTTC.

The sample holds many counts of this clonotype. The gene calls are TRBV20-1 and TRBJ2-1, with 8 bases that match TRBD2. Trimming cost V 5 bases and J 3 bases; bases outside gene matches: 9. The CDR3 length is 15 residues. Germline lookup yields CDR1 DFQATT and CDR2 SNEGSKA (reference sequence). CDR3 nucleotides: TGCAGTGCTGACCGGGGGGGCGGAATCTACAATGAGCAGTTCTTC. This codes for CSADRGGGIYNEQFF.

The chain is built from TRBV18 and TRBJ2-1; D unclear. The germline V and J ends were trimmed by 2 bases and 9 bases, with 5 bases remaining between them. This CDR3 comprises 11 residues. CDR1 is KGHSH and CDR2 is LQKENI in the germline V gene. The CDR3 bases are TGTGCCAGCTCACCAGGATTTGAGCAGTTCTTC. Translating gives CASSPGFEQFF.